The clone carrying this T cell receptor (beta chain) was detected a few times. The length of the CDR3 is 14 residues. This entry belongs to a study of blood T cells in healthy people across ages. A J-beta primer mix and a sample-barcoded 5' primer were used in a second PCR of about 7 to 12 cycles. TCRdb reprocessed the 5' RACE reads with MiXCR, giving one entry per CDR3 protein. This table holds over 1,500,000 distinct CDR3 sequences, around 48% found once. The receptor comes from a woman aged 40 to 49 in good health. V gene TRBV12-3 or TRBV12-4 combines with J gene TRBJ2-7; D may be TRBD1 (6 bases). The J call may be in error: the DNA end matches TRBJ2-5 better. Sequenced: blood. CDR3 sequence (DNA): TGTGCCAGCAGTCATGGTGGGGGCTGGGAGACCCAGTACTTC. It translates to CASSHGGGWETQYF.